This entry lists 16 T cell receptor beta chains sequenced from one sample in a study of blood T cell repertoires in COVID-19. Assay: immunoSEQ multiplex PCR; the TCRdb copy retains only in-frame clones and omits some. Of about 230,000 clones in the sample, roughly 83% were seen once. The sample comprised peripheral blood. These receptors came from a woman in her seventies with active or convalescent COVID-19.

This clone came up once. CDR3 nucleotides: TGTGCCAGCAGAGACCGGGACTCCTCCTACGAGCAGTACTTC. Translation: CASRDRDSSYEQYF. This rearrangement joins TRBV6-6 to TRBJ2-7, with D perhaps TRBD2 (6 bases). The germline V gene has CDR1 MNHNY and CDR2 SVGAGI (reference sequence). The CDR3 is made up of 14 amino acids. V dropped 6 bases and J dropped 0 bases, with 12 bases sitting between them.

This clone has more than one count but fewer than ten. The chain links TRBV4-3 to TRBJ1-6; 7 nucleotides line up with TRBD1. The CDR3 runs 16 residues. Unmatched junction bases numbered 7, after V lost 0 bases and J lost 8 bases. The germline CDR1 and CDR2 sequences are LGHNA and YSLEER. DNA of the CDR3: TGCGCCAGCAGCCAAGATGGCGACAGGGAGGATTCACCCCTCCACTTT. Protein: CASSQDGDREDSPLHF.

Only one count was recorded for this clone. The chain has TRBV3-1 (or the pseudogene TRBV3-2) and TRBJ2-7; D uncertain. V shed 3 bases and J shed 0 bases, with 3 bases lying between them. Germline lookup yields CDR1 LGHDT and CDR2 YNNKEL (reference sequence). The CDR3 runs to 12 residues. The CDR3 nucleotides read TGTGCCAGCAGCCACCTCTCCTACGAGCAGTACTTC. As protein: CASSHLSYEQYF.

This CDR3 reads CASSQGISRDSETQYF. In nucleotides, the CDR3 is TGCGCCAGCAGCCAAGGGATATCCCGGGACTCGGAGACCCAGTACTTC. The rearrangement joins TRBV4-1 to TRBJ2-5; weak D call: TRBD2 (6 bases). CDR3 size: 16 residues. The germline V and J ends were trimmed by 1 base and 5 bases, with 17 bases remaining between them. Looked up from germline, CDR1 is MGHRA and CDR2 is YSYEKL.

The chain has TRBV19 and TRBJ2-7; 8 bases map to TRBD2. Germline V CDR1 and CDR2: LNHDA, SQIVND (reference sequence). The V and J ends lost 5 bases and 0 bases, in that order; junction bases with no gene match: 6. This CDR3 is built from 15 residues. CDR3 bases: TGTGCCAGTAGTTTCCTAGCGGGCCTCTCCTACGAGCAGTACTTC. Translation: CASSFLAGLSYEQYF.

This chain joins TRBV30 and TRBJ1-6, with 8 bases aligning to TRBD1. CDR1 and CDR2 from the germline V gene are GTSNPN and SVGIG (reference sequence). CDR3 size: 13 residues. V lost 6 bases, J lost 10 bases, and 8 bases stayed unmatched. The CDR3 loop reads CACHGQGGSPLHF. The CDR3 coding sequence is TGTGCCTGCCACGGACAGGGCGGATCACCCCTCCACTTT.

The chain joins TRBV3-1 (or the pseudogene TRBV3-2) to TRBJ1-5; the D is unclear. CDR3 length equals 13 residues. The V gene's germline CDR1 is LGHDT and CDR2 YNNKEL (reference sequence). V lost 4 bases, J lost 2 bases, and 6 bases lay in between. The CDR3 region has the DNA TGTGCCAGCAGCCTAGCCGGCAATCAGCCCCAGCATTTT. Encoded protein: CASSLAGNQPQHF.

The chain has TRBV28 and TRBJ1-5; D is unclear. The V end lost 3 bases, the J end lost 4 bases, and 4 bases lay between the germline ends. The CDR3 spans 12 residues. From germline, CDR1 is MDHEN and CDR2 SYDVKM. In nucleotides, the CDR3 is TGTGCCAGCAGTTTCCGGAATCAGCCCCAGCATTTT. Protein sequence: CASSFRNQPQHF.

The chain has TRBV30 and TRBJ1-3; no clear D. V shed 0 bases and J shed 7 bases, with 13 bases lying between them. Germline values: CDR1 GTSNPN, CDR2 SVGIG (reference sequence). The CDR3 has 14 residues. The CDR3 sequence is CAWSVRGFGNTIYF. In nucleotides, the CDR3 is TGTGCCTGGAGTGTAAGAGGCTTCGGGAACACCATATATTTT.

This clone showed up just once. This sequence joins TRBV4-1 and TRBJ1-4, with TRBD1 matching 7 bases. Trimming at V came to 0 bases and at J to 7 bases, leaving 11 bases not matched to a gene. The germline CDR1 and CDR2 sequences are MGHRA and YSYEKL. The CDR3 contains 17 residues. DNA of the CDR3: TGCGCCAGCAGCCAAGATCACTACAGGGGCGGCTTTGAAAAACTGTTTTTT. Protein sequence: CASSQDHYRGGFEKLFF.

The CDR3 protein is CASSPGGGRDTEAFF. For the CDR3, the DNA is TGTGCCAGCAGTCCCGGGGGGGGCCGGGACACTGAAGCTTTCTTT. V is TRBV5-4 and J is TRBJ1-1; D possibly corresponds to TRBD1 (6 bases). V was shortened by 5 bases and J by 3 bases, with 17 bases between the two germline ends. Per the germline V gene, CDR1 is SGHNT and CDR2 is YYREEE (reference sequence). The length of the CDR3 is 15 residues. The full variable domain, with the rest looked up from reference TRBV5-4 and TRBJ1-1, is ETGVTQSPTHLIKTRGQQVTLRCSSQSGHNTVSWYQQALGQGPQFIFQYYREEENGRGNFPPRFSGLQFPNYSSELNVNALELDDSALYLCASSPGGGRDTEAFFGQGTRLTVV.

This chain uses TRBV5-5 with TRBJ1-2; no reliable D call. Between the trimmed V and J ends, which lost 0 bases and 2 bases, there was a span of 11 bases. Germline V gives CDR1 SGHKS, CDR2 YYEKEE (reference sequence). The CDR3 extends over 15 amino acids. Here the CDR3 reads CASSLALGSNYGYTF. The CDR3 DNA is TGTGCCAGCAGCTTGGCCCTGGGCTCCAACTATGGCTACACCTTC.

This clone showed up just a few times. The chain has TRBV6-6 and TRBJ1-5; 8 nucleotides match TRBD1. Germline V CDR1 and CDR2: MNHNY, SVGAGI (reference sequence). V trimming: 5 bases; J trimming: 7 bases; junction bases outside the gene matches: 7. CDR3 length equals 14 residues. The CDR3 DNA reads TGTGCCAGCAGTATCCAGGGGGCGGACCAGCCCCAGCATTTT. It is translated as CASSIQGADQPQHF.

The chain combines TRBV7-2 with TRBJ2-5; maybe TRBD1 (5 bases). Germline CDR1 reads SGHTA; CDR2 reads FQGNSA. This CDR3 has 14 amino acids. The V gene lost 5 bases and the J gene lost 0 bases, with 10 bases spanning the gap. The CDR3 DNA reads TGTGCCAGCAGCGGTGACAGATACCAAGAGACCCAGTACTTC. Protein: CASSGDRYQETQYF.

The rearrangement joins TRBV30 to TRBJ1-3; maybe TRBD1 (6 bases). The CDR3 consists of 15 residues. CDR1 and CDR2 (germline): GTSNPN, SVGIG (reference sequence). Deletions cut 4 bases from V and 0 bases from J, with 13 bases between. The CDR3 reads CAWTMDSYSGNTIYF. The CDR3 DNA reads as TGTGCCTGGACTATGGACAGCTACTCTGGAAACACCATATATTTT.

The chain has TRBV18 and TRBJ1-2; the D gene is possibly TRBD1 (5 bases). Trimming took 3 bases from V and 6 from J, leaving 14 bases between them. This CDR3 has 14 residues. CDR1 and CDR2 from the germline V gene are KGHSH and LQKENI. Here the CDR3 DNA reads TGTGCCAGCTCACCTGGAGGGGAAATCAATGGCTACACCTTC. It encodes CASSPGGEINGYTF.